What follows describes a single T cell receptor (beta chain). The data are from a study of blood T cell repertoires in COVID-19. Study overall: The United States, Italy and Spain were the sources of the acute and convalescent COVID-19 samples. From T cells, B-cell-depleted T cells, or PBMCs came the material, which was cDNA or gDNA.

The CDR3 consists of 18 residues. CDR1 and CDR2 from the germline V gene are SGHVS and FQNEAQ. V was cut by 0 bases and J by 0 bases, with 17 bases left in between. Study processing details: Estimation of nucleated cell counts was performed using reference gene primer amplification. Measured with immunoSEQ multiplex PCR; TCRdb has only the in-frame clones, and not every one. V and J calls and clone size are as listed in that table; D and trimming were resolved from the DNA. The sample has approximately 250,000 clones, 85% seen once. Sample: peripheral blood. The chain employs TRBV7-8 and TRBJ1-2; D possibly corresponds to TRBD1 (6 bases). This sequence was found in a man aged 50 or older with COVID-19, enrolled during active disease. The CDR3 DNA reads TGTGCCAGCAGCTTAGCGGAAAGGGGGTTGGGGGCTAACTATGGCTACACCTTC. Encoded protein: CASSLAERGLGANYGYTF.